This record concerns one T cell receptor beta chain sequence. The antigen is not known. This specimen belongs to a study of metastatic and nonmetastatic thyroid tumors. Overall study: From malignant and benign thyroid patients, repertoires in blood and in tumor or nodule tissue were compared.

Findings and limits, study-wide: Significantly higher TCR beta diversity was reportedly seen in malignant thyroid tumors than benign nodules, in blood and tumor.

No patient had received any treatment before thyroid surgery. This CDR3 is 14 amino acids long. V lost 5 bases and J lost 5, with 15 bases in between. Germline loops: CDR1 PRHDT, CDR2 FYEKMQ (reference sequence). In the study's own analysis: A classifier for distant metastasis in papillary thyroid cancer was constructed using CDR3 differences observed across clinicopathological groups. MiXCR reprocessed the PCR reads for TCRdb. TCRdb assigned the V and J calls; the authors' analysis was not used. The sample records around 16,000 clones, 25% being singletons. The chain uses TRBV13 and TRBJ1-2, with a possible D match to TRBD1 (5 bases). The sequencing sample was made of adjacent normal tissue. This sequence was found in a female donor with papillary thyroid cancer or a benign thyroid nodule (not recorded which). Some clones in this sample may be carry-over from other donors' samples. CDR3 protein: CASSAGRANYGYTF. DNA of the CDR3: TGTGCCAGCAGCGCCGGCAGGGCCAATTATGGCTACACCTTC.